A single T cell receptor (beta chain) is shown here with its context. The antigen remains undetermined. The data belong to a study of cytomegalovirus exposure and HLA in healthy donors. General study findings and limits: In a later analysis, common viral pathogens appeared linked to several of the most significant clusters. Diagnosis of cytomegalovirus status made by the classifier reportedly showed high specificity and sensitivity. Across HLA loci, a later analysis found differing TCR association rates, with DRB1 most and HLA-C fewest.

Amplification used 60 Vbeta primers and 13 Jbeta primers. Measured with immunoSEQ multiplex PCR; TCRdb has only the in-frame clones, and not every one. This sample has approximately 140,000 clones, with over 70% found just once. Trimming took off 4 bases at V and 5 bases at J, with 18 bases between the two ends. Germline V lookup: CDR1 SGHNT, CDR2 YYREEE (reference sequence). The CDR3 consists of 15 residues. The chain carries TRBV5-4 and TRBJ2-5; TRBD2 is a possible D gene (5 bases). Sequencing was carried out using PBMCs. The TCR was taken from a woman aged 40 to 50 in good health and CMV-seronegative. The DNA for the CDR3 is TGTGCCAGCAGCGGAACAGCGGCCTCCAGGGAGACCCAGTACTTC. Translated: CASSGTAASRETQYF.